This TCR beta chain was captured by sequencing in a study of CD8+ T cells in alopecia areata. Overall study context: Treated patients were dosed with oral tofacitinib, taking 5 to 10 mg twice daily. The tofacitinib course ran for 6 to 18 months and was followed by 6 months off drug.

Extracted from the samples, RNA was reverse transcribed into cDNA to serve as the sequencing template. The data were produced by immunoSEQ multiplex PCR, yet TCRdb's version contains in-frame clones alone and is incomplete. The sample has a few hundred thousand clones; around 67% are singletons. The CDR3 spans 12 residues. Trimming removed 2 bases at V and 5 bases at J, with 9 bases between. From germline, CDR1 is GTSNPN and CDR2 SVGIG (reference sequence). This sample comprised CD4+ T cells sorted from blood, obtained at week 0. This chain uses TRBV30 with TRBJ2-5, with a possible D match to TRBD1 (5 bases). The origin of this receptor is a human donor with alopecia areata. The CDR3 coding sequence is TGTGCCTGGAGTCCAGGGAAGGAGACCCAGTACTTC. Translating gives CAWSPGKETQYF.